This T cell receptor beta chain was recovered during a study of OX40 agonist ivuxolimab in advanced cancers. Overall study context: Partial responses were seen in three patients, one with hepatocellular carcinoma and two with cutaneous melanoma. The study's findings and limits: The 0.1-3.0 mg/kg partial responders had among the lowest clonal expansion. In the 0.1 to 3.0 mg/kg range, CD4+ and CD8+ blood T cells had expanded clonally by week 6.

This CDR3 contains 16 residues. The V end lost 2 bases, the J end lost 2 bases, and 16 bases lay between the germline ends. Germline V CDR1 and CDR2: MNHNY, SVGAGI (reference sequence). On this clone: What it binds is unknown.

TCRdb's copy holds only in-frame clones and misses some; the assay was immunoSEQ multiplex PCR. Of about 70,000 clones in the sample, roughly nine tenths were seen once. This receptor was obtained from an adult with an advanced solid tumor such as melanoma, head and neck, liver or kidney cancer. The chain has TRBV6-6 and TRBJ2-7; tentatively, D is TRBD1 (7 bases). The sequenced sample was CD4+ or CD8+ T cells sorted from blood, obtained in a trial of the OX40 agonist ivuxolimab. CDR3 coding DNA: TGTGCCAGCAGTTACAGGCAGGGGGGTTATCCCTACGAGCAGTACTTC. This codes for CASSYRQGGYPYEQYF.